This passage covers 3 T cell receptor beta chains from one sample sequenced in a study of shared clonotypes between healthy human individuals. The table came from immunoSEQ multiplex PCR; TCRdb's copy has only in-frame clones and leaves some out. The sample records more than 2 million clones, around 95% being singletons. Sequenced sample: naive CD4+ T cells sorted from blood. Subset indicated: CD45RA+ positively selected. The origin of the receptors is a man between 18 and 29 years old in good health.

This chain links TRBV5-1 with TRBJ1-1; 7 bases are shared with TRBD1. CDR3 length: 15 residues. Germline trimming cut 0 bases from V and 3 bases from J; bases unmatched to any gene: 5. Per the germline V gene, CDR1 is SGHRS and CDR2 is YFSETQ. This chain's CDR3 is CASSLVSRGDTEAFF. CDR3 in DNA: TGCGCCAGCAGCTTGGTCTCCAGGGGGGACACTGAAGCTTTCTTT.

The rearrangement links TRBV19 to TRBJ2-7; 10 bases align to TRBD1. Germline V lookup: CDR1 LNHDA, CDR2 SQIVND (reference sequence). Germline trimming cut 3 bases from V and 2 bases from J; bases unmatched to any gene: 4. This CDR3 contains 15 residues. For the CDR3, the DNA is TGTGCCAGTAGTATGACCGGGACAGGGGCCTACGAGCAGTACTTC. This gives the protein CASSMTGTGAYEQYF. The full variable domain, its missing parts supplied by reference TRBV19 and TRBJ2-7, is DGGITQSPKYLFRKEGQNVTLSCEQNLNHDAMYWYRQDPGQGLRLIYYSQIVNDFQKGDIAEGYSVSREKKESFPLTVTSAQKNPTAFYLCASSMTGTGAYEQYFGPGTRLTVT.

This clone was seen once. The DNA for the CDR3 is TGTGCCAGCACCCTAAACAATGAGCAGTTCTTC. It encodes CASTLNNEQFF. The rearrangement uses TRBV28 and TRBJ2-1; no reliable D call. Trimming pared 7 bases from V and 5 bases from J, leaving 6 bases between. Germline V gene sequence: CDR1 MDHEN, CDR2 SYDVKM. This CDR3 is built from 11 residues. The full variable domain, its missing parts supplied by reference TRBV28 and TRBJ2-1, is DVKVTQSSRYLVKRTGEKVFLECVQDMDHENMFWYRQDPGLGLRLIYFSYDVKMKEKGDIPEGYSVSREKKERFSLILESASTNQTSMYLCASTLNNEQFFGPGTRLTVL.